The present entry profiles one TCR beta chain with its context. What it binds is unknown. The authors sorted CD4+ and CD8+ T cells from PBMCs. The data belong to a study of CD8+ T cells in alopecia areata. Study-level results: Against the mouse data, patients shared TCRs less clearly, possibly for HLA reasons. Scalp specimens additionally yield sequences from normal skin's resident alphabeta T cells. Clonality in lesional scalp, especially alopecia totalis/universalis, exceeded that of normal scalp.

The germline V gene has CDR1 SQVTM and CDR2 ANQGSEA. V shed 3 bases, J shed 7 bases, and the junction held 10 bases outside the gene matches. CDR3 size: 15 residues. RNA was isolated and reverse transcribed to cDNA, the sequencing template. Data came from immunoSEQ multiplex PCR; TCRdb stores just in-frame clones and leaves some out. The data show about 99,000 clones, less than 70% seen once. The chain recombines TRBV29-1 with TRBJ2-3, with 10 bases lining up with TRBD1. What was sequenced was CD4+ T cells sorted from blood. This clonotype was sampled from a human donor in good health. This CDR3 reads CSVDSRDRGPNTQYF. In nucleotides, the CDR3 is TGCAGCGTTGACTCTAGAGACAGGGGGCCAAATACGCAGTATTTT.